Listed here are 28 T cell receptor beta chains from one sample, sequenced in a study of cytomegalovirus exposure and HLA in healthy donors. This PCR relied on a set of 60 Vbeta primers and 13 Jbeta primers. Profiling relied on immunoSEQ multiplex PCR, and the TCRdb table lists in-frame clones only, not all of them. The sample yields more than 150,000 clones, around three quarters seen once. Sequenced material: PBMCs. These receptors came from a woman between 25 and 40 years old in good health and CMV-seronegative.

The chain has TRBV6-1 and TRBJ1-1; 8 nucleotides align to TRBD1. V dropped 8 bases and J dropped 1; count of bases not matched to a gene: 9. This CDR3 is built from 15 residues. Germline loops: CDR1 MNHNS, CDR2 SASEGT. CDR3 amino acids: CASDVGDRPNTEAFF. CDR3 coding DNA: TGTGCCAGCGATGTGGGGGACAGGCCGAACACTGAAGCTTTCTTT.

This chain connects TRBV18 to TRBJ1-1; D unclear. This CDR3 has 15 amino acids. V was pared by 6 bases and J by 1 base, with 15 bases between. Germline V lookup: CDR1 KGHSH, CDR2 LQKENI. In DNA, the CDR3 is TGTGCCAGCTCGGACCAACGGGGAGGGAACACTGAAGCTTTCTTT. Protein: CASSDQRGGNTEAFF.

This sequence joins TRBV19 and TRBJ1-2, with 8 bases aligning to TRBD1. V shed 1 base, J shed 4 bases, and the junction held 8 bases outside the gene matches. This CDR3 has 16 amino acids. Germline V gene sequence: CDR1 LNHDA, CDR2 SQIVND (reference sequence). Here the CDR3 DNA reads TGTGCCAGTAGTATAGTTACCGGGACAGGCCTCTATGGCTACACCTTC. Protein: CASSIVTGTGLYGYTF.

DNA for the CDR3: TGCGCCAGCAGCCAAGTAGGCGGGGGGTTAACAGATACGCAGTATTTT. Translation: CASSQVGGGLTDTQYF. This sequence joins TRBV4-1 and TRBJ2-3; the match to TRBD2 covers 8 bases. This CDR3 comprises 16 residues. Germline CDR1 and CDR2: MGHRA and YSYEKL. V was pared by 1 base and J by 3 bases, with 6 bases of the junction left unmatched.

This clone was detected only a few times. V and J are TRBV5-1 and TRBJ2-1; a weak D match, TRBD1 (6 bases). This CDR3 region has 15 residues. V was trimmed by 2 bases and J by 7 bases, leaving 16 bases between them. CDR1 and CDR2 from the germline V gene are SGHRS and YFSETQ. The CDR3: CASSLRTGILNEQFF. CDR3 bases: TGCGCCAGCAGCTTACGTACAGGGATTCTAAATGAGCAGTTCTTC.

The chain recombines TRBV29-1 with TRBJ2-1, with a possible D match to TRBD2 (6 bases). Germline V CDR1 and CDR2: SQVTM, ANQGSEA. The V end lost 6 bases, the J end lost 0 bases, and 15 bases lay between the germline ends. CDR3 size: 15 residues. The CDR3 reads CSVMGGVTSYNEQFF. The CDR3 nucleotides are TGCAGCGTGATGGGCGGGGTGACCTCCTACAATGAGCAGTTCTTC.

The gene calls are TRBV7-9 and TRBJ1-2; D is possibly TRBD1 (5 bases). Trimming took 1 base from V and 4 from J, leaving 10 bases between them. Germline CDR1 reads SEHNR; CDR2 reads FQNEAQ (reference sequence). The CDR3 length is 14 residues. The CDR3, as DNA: TGTGCCAGCAGCTTAGGATTGACAGTCTATGGCTACACCTTC. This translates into CASSLGLTVYGYTF.

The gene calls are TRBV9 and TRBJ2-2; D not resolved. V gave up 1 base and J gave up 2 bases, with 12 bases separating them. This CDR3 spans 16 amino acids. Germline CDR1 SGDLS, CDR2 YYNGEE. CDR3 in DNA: TGTGCCAGCAGCGTAAATCTCCTCAGAAACACCGGGGAGCTGTTTTTT. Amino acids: CASSVNLLRNTGELFF.

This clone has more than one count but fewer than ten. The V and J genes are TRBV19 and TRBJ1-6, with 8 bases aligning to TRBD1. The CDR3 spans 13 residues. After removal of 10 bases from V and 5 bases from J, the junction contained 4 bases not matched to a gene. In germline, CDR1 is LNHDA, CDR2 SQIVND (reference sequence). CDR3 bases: TGTGCCACCCAGGGACAGGATAATTCACCCCTCCACTTT. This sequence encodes CATQGQDNSPLHF.

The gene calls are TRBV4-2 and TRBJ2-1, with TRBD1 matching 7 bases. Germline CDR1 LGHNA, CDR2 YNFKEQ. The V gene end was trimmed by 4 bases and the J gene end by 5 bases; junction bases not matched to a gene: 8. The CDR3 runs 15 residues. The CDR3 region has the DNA TGTGCCAGCAGCCCAAGGACAGGAACCAACAATGAGCAGTTCTTC. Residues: CASSPRTGTNNEQFF.

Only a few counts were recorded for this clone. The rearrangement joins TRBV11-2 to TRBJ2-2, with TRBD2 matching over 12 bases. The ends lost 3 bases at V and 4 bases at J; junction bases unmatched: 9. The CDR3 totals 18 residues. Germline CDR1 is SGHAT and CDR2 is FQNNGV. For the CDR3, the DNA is TGTGCCAGCAGCTTCAGGACTAGCGGGGCCCGGGTCACCGGGGAGCTGTTTTTT. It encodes CASSFRTSGARVTGELFF.

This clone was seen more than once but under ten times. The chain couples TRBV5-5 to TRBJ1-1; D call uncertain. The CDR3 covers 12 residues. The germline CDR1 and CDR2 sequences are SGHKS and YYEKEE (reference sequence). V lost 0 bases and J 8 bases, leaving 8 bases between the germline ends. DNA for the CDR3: TGTGCCAGCAGCTTGGGTGGGCCAGAAGCTTTCTTT. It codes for CASSLGGPEAFF.

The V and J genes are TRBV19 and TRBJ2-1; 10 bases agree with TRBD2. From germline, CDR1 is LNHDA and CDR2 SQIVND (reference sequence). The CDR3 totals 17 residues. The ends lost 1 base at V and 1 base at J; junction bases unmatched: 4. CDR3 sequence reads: CASSIGPTSGSYNEQFF. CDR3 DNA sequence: TGTGCCAGTAGTATAGGCCCGACTAGCGGGTCCTACAATGAGCAGTTCTTC.

CDR3: CASSRRGLQSPLHF. The CDR3 DNA reads TGTGCCAGCAGTCGCAGGGGGCTACAGTCACCCCTCCACTTT. V gene TRBV6-5 combines with J gene TRBJ1-6; 8 nucleotides align to TRBD1. The CDR3 runs 14 residues. Germline V gene data show CDR1 as MNHEY and CDR2 as SVGAGI. V lost 5 bases and J lost 10; bases outside the gene matches: 7.

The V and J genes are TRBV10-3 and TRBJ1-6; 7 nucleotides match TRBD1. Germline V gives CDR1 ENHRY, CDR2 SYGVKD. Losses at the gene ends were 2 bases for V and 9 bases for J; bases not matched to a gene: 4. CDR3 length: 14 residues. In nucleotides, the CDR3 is TGTGCCATCAGTGAGCAGGGGGTAGGTTCACCCCTCCACTTT. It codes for CAISEQGVGSPLHF.

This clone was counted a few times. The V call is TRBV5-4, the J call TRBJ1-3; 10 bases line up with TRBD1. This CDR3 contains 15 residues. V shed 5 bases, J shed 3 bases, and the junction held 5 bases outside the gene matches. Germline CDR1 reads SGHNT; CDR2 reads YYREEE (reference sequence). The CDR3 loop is CASRRGDRGGNTIYF. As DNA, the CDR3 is TGTGCCAGCAGGCGTGGGGACAGGGGTGGAAACACCATATATTTT.

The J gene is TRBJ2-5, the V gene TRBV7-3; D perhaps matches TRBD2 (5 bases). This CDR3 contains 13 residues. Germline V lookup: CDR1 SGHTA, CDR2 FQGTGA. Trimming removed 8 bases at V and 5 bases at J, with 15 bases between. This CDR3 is CASGRGPPETQYF. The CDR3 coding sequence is TGTGCCAGCGGGCGCGGGCCCCCTGAGACCCAGTACTTC.

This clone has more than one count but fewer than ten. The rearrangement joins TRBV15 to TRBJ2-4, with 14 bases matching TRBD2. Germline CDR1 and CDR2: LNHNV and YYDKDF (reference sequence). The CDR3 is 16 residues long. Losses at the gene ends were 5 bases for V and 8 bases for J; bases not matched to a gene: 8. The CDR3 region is CATSGRLAGGLDIQYF. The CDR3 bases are TGTGCCACCAGCGGTAGACTAGCGGGGGGGCTAGACATTCAGTACTTC.

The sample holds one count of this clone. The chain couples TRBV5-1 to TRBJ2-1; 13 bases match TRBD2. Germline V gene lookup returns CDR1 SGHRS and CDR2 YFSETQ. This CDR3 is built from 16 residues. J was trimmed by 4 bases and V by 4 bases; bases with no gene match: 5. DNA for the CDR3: TGCGCCAGCAGCCCGGGACTAGCGGGGAATTACAATGAGCAGTTCTTC. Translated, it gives CASSPGLAGNYNEQFF.

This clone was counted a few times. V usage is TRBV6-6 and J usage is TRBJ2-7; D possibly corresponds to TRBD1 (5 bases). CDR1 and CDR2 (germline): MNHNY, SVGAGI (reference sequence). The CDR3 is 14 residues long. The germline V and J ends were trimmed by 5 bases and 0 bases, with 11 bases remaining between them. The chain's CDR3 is CASSLTAYSYEQYF. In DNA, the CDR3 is TGTGCCAGCAGTCTGACAGCTTACTCCTACGAGCAGTACTTC.

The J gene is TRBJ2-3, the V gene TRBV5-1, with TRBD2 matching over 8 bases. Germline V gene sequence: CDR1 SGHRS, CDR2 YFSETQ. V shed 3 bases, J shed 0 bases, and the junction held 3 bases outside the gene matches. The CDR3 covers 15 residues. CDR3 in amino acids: CASSWRGVSTDTQYF. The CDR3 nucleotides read TGCGCCAGCAGCTGGCGGGGGGTTAGCACAGATACGCAGTATTTT.

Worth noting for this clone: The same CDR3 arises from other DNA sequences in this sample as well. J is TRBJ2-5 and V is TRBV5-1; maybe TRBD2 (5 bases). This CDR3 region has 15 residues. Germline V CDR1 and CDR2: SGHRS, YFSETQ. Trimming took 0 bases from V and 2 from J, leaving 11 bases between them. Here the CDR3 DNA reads TGCGCCAGCAGCTTGGTGGCGGGTGGGCAAGAGACCCAGTACTTC. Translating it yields CASSLVAGGQETQYF. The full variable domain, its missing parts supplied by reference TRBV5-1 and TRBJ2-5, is KAGVTQTPRYLIKTRGQQVTLSCSPISGHRSVSWYQQTPGQGLQFLFEYFSETQRNKGNFPGRFSGRQFSNSRSEMNVSTLELGDSALYLCASSLVAGGQETQYFGPGTRLLVL.

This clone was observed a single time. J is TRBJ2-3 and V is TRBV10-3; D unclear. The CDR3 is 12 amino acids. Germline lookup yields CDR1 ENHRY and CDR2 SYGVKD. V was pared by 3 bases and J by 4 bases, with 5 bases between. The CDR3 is CAISDMSDTQYF. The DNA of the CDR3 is TGTGCCATCAGTGATATGTCAGATACGCAGTATTTT.

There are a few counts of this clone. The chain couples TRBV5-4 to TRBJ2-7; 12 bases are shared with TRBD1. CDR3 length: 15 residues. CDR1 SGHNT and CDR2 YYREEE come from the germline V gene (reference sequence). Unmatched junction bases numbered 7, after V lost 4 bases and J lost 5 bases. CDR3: CASSPGTGGKDEQYF. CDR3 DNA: TGTGCCAGCAGCCCGGGGACAGGGGGCAAGGACGAGCAGTACTTC.

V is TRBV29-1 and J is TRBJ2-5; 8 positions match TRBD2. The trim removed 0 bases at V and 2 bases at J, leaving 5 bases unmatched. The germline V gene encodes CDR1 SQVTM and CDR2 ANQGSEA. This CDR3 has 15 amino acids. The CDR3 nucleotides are TGCAGCGTTGAAGATGCGGGGGGTCGACAAGAGACCCAGTACTTC. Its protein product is CSVEDAGGRQETQYF.

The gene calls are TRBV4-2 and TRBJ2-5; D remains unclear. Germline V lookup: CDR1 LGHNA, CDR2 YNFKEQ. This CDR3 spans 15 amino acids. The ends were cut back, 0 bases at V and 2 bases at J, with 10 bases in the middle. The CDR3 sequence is CASSQDHRVQETQYF. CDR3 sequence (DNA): TGTGCCAGCAGCCAAGATCATCGGGTTCAAGAGACCCAGTACTTC.

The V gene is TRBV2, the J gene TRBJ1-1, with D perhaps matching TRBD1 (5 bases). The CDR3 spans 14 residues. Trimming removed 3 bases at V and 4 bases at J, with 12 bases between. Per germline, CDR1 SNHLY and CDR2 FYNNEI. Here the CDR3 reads CASSDRVIGTEAFF. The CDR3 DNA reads TGTGCCAGCAGTGACAGGGTAATTGGCACTGAAGCTTTCTTT.

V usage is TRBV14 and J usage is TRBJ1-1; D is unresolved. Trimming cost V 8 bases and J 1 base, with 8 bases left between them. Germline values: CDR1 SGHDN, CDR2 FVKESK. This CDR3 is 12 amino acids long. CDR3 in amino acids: CASRPWNTEAFF. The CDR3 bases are TGTGCCAGCCGCCCATGGAACACTGAAGCTTTCTTT.